Below, 12 T cell receptor beta chains from the same sample are listed, as sequenced in a study of blood T cell repertoires in COVID-19. The data were produced by immunoSEQ multiplex PCR, yet TCRdb's version contains in-frame clones alone and is incomplete. The table shows more than 300,000 clones, with around 87% occurring only once. The source material was PBMCs or T cells enriched from blood (not recorded which). These receptors came from a man aged 40-50 years in a cohort exposed to, infected with or recovered from COVID-19 (not recorded which).

This sequence joins TRBV27 and TRBJ2-3; 7 nucleotides line up with TRBD1. The CDR3 contains 18 residues. CDR1 is MNHEY, CDR2 SMNVEV, per germline (reference sequence). The junction had 10 bases not matched to a gene; V was cut back by 1 base and J by 0 bases. CDR3 loop: CASSLFGTASTSTDTQYF. For the CDR3, the DNA is TGTGCCAGCAGTTTATTTGGGACAGCTTCTACTAGCACAGATACGCAGTATTTT.

The chain couples TRBV25-1 to TRBJ2-6; 7 bases align to TRBD1. The CDR3 covers 18 residues. From germline, CDR1 is MGHDK and CDR2 SYGVNS. The V gene end was trimmed by 4 bases and the J gene end by 0 bases; junction bases not matched to a gene: 9. This CDR3 reads CASSGTPGQRSGANVLTF. CDR3 sequence (DNA): TGTGCCAGCAGTGGAACGCCGGGACAGCGCTCTGGGGCCAACGTCCTGACTTTC.

DNA for the CDR3: TGTGCCAGCAGGGGCCCGGCCATATATTTT. As protein: CASRGPAIYF. This chain links TRBV2 with TRBJ1-3, with D hard to call. Trimming stripped 6 bases from V and 11 bases from J, with 8 bases between. Germline values: CDR1 SNHLY, CDR2 FYNNEI. The CDR3 runs to 10 residues.

A remark on this clone: In the same sample, other DNA sequences code for this CDR3. This chain uses TRBV2 with TRBJ1-2; D is uncertain. Trimming cost V 0 bases and J 4 bases, with 3 bases left between them. CDR1 SNHLY and CDR2 FYNNEI come from the germline V gene. The CDR3 is 12 residues long. Here the CDR3 reads CASSEASYGYTF. For the CDR3, the DNA is TGTGCCAGCAGTGAAGCTAGCTATGGCTACACCTTC.

The rearrangement uses TRBV6-5 and TRBJ2-5; D gene ambiguous. The CDR3 consists of 13 residues. V lost 5 bases and J 1 base, leaving 8 bases between the germline ends. Germline V gene lookup returns CDR1 MNHEY and CDR2 SVGAGI. CDR3 DNA sequence: TGTGCCAGCAGTCCTCGGAGCCAAGAGACCCAGTACTTC. Its translation: CASSPRSQETQYF.

This chain's CDR3 is CASSSRSKTSGDYNEQFF. The CDR3 DNA sequence: TGTGCCAGCAGCTCCAGATCCAAGACTAGCGGAGATTACAATGAGCAGTTCTTC. This rearrangement joins TRBV7-8 to TRBJ2-1; 9 positions match TRBD2. Germline V lookup: CDR1 SGHVS, CDR2 FQNEAQ. This CDR3 region has 18 residues. The V segment lost 4 bases and the J segment 4 bases; nucleotides outside the gene matches: 14.

This clone was counted once. The chain employs TRBV3-1 (or the pseudogene TRBV3-2) and TRBJ2-2; D gene uncertain. The CDR3 contains 12 residues. Germline CDR1 LGHDT, CDR2 YNNKEL (reference sequence). Trimming shortened V by 2 bases and J by 8 bases, and 6 bases separated the two germline ends. The CDR3 DNA reads TGTGCCAGCAGCCAACTCTCGGGGGAGCTGTTTTTT. It codes for CASSQLSGELFF.

V gene TRBV6-5 combines with J gene TRBJ2-2; D is perhaps TRBD1 (6 bases). The CDR3 covers 15 residues. The germline V and J ends were trimmed by 2 bases and 3 bases, with 10 bases remaining between them. Germline V gene sequence: CDR1 MNHEY, CDR2 SVGAGI. CDR3 loop: CASSYVGAYTGELFF. For the CDR3, the DNA is TGTGCCAGCAGTTACGTGGGGGCGTACACCGGGGAGCTGTTTTTT.

The rearrangement links TRBV6-5 to TRBJ2-1, with 11 bases identical to TRBD2. Trimming cost V 11 bases and J 7 bases; bases outside gene matches: 10. The germline V gene encodes CDR1 MNHEY and CDR2 SVGAGI. The CDR3 spans 14 residues. Written as DNA, the CDR3 is TGTGCCTTTAATAGCGGGAGGGCCGGAAATGAGCAGTTCTTC. Its translation: CAFNSGRAGNEQFF.

The chain combines TRBV6-5 with TRBJ1-5; D perhaps matches TRBD1 (5 bases). V lost 2 bases to trimming and J lost 6 bases, with 14 bases between them. Germline CDR1 MNHEY, CDR2 SVGAGI. The CDR3 covers 15 residues. The CDR3 loop reads CASSYDSRGVQPQHF. The CDR3 DNA sequence: TGTGCCAGCAGTTACGACAGTAGAGGAGTTCAGCCCCAGCATTTT.

The genes are TRBV7-8 and TRBJ1-1; perhaps TRBD1 as D (5 bases). CDR3 length equals 11 residues. V was trimmed by 5 bases and J by 7 bases, leaving 8 bases between them. Germline CDR1 and CDR2: SGHVS and FQNEAQ. CDR3 region: CASSVTVEAFF. As DNA, the CDR3 is TGTGCCAGCAGCGTGACAGTTGAAGCTTTCTTT.

V and J are TRBV27 and TRBJ1-1; TRBD1 matches 7 bases. Per the germline V gene, CDR1 is MNHEY and CDR2 is SMNVEV (reference sequence). V shed 5 bases and J 5 bases; nucleotides not matched to a gene: 8. This CDR3 comprises 14 residues. CDR3 amino acids: CASSITGVGTEAFF. In DNA, the CDR3 is TGTGCCAGCAGTATAACAGGGGTAGGGACTGAAGCTTTCTTT.